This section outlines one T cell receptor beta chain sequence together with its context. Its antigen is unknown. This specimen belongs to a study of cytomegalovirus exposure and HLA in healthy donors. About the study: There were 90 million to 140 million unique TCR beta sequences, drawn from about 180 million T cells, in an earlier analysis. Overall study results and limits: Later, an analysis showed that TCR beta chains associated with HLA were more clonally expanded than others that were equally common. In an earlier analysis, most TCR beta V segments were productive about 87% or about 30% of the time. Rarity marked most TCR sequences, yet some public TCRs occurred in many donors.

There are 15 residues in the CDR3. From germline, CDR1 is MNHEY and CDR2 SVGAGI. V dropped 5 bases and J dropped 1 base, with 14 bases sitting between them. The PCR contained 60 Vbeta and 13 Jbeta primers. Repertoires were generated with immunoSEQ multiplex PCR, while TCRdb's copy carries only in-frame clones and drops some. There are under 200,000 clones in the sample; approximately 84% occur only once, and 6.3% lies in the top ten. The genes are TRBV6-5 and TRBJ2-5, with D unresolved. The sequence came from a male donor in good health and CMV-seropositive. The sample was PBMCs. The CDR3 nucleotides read TGTGCCAGCAGTCCGCAACTAAACGGCCAAGAGACCCAGTACTTC. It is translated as CASSPQLNGQETQYF.